This passage covers 3 T cell receptor beta chains from one sample sequenced in a study of OX40 agonist ivuxolimab in advanced cancers. TCRdb's copy holds only in-frame clones and misses some; the assay was immunoSEQ multiplex PCR. The sample gives 70,000 to 90,000 clones, around 91% of which show up once; around 0.4% is in the top ten. The sample consisted of CD4+ or CD8+ T cells sorted from blood, taken in a trial of the OX40 agonist ivuxolimab. The origin of the receptors is an adult with an advanced solid tumor such as melanoma, head and neck, liver or kidney cancer.

This clone was detected once. The chain recombines TRBV6-6 with TRBJ1-2; D is possibly TRBD1 (5 bases). The CDR3 is 11 amino acids. The V end lost 2 bases, the J end lost 7 bases, and 5 bases lay between the germline ends. The V gene's germline CDR1 is MNHNY and CDR2 SVGAGI (reference sequence). Here the CDR3 DNA reads TGTGCCAGCAGTTACAGGGGTGGCTACACCTTC. Amino acids: CASSYRGGYTF.

The chain carries TRBV4-1 and TRBJ2-5; 10 bases map to TRBD2. The CDR3 has 18 residues. CDR1 is MGHRA and CDR2 is YSYEKL in the germline V gene. V was clipped by 3 bases and J by 4 bases; unmatched bases: 14. The CDR3 sequence: CASSHRITSGDYRETQYF. The CDR3 bases are TGCGCCAGCAGCCATCGTATTACTAGCGGGGATTATAGAGAGACCCAGTACTTC.

This chain links TRBV11-3 with TRBJ1-6, with D hard to call. This CDR3 is 15 amino acids long. Trimming cost V 1 base and J 6 bases, with 10 bases left between them. The V gene's germline CDR1 is SGHNT and CDR2 YENEEA. CDR3 sequence reads: CASSLVSDRNSPLHF. In DNA form, the CDR3 reads TGTGCCAGCAGCTTAGTGTCGGATCGTAATTCACCCCTCCACTTT. The whole variable domain, remainder taken from reference TRBV11-3 and TRBJ1-6, is EAGVVQSPRYKIIEKKQPVAFWCNPISGHNTLYWYLQNLGQGPELLIRYENEEAVDDSQLPKDRFSAERLKGVDSTLKIQPAELGDSAVYLCASSLVSDRNSPLHFGNGTRLTVT.